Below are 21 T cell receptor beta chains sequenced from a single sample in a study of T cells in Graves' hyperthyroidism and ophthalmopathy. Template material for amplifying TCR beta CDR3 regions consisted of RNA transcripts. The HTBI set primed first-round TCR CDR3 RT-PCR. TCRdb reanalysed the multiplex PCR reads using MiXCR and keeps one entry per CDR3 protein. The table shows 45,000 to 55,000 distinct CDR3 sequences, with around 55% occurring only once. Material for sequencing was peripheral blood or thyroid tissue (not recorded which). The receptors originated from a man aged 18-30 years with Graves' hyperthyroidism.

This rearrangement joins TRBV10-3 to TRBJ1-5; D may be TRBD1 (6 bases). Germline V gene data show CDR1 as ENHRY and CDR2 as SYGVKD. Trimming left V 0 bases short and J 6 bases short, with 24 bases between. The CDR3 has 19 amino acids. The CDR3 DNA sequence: TGTGCCATCAGTGAGTCCGCCGGGGGTTCGGGGGGCCTCGTTCAGCCCCAGCATTTT. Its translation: CAISESAGGSGGLVQPQHF.

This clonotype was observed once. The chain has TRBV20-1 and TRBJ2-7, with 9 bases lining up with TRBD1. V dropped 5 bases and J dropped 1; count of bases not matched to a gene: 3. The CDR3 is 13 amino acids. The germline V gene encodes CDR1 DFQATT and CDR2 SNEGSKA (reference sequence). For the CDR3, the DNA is TGCAGTGCTTGGGGGACAGGGTCCTACGAGCAGTACTTC. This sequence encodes CSAWGTGSYEQYF.

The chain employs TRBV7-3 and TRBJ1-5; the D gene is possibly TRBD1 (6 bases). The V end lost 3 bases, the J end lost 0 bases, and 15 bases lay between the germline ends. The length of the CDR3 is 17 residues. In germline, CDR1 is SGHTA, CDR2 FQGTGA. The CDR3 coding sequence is TGTGCCAGCAGCTTTAGGACAGTAGGGGGTAGCAATCAGCCCCAGCATTTT. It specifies CASSFRTVGGSNQPQHF.

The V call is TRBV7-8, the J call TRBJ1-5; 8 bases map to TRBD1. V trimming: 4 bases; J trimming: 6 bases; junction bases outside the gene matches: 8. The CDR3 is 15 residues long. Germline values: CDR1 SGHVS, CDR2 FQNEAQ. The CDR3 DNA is TGTGCCAGCAGCTCCGGACAGGGAACCGGTCAGCCCCAGCATTTT. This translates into CASSSGQGTGQPQHF.

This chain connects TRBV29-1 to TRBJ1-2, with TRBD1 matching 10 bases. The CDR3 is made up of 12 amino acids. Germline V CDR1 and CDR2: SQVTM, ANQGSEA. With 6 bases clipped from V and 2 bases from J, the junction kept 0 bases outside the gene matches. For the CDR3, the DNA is TGCAGCGTGGGACAGGGGAACTATGGCTACACCTTC. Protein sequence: CSVGQGNYGYTF.

The CDR3 here is CASRDRVLPGTQYF. The DNA of the CDR3 is TGTGCCAGCAGGGACAGGGTACTCCCTGGGACCCAGTACTTC. The chain recombines TRBV2 with TRBJ2-5; TRBD1 agrees at 8 bases. The V segment lost 6 bases and the J segment 7 bases; nucleotides outside the gene matches: 10. Germline CDR1 and CDR2: SNHLY and FYNNEI. The CDR3 runs 14 residues.

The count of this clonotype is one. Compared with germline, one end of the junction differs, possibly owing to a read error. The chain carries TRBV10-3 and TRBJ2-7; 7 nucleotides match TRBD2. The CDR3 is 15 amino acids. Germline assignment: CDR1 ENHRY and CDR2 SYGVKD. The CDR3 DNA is TGTGCCAGCAGTTTAGGTTTCGGGGGGAAAAACGAGCAGTACTTC. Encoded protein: CASSLGFGGKNEQYF.

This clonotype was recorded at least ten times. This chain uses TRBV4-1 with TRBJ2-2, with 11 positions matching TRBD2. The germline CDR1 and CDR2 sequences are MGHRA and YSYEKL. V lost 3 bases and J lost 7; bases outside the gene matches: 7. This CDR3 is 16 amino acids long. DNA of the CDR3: TGCGCCAGCAGCCAGGCCACTAGCGGGGGCGACGGGGAGCTGTTTTTT. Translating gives CASSQATSGGDGELFF.

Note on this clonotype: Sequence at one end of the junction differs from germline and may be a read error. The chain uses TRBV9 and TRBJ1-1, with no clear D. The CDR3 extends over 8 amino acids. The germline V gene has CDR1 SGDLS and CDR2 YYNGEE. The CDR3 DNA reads TGTGCCAGCAGCGTAGAACACTTT. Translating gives CASSVEHF.

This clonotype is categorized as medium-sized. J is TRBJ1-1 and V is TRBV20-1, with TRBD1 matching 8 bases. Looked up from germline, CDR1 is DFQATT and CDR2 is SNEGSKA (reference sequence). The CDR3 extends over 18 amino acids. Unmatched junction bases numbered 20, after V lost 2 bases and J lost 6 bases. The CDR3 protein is CSARPRVGPGQEGSEAFF. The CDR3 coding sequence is TGCAGTGCTAGACCCCGAGTTGGACCGGGACAGGAGGGGTCTGAAGCTTTCTTT.

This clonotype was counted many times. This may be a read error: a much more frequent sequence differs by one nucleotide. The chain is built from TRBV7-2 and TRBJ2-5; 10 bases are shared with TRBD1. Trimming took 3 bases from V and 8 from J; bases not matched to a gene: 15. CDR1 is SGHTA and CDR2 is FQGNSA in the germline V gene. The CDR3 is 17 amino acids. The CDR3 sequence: CASSFQGRLGQGLTQYF. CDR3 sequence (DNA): TGTGCCAGCAGCTTTCAGGGGCGGCTGGGACAGGGGTTAACCCAGTACTTC.

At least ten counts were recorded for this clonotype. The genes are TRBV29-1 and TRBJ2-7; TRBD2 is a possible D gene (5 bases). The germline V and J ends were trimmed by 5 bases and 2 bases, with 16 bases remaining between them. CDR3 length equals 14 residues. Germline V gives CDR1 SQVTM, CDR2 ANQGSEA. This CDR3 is CSVWGEGKTYEQYF. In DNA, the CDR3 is TGCAGCGTTTGGGGAGAGGGCAAGACCTACGAGCAGTACTTC.

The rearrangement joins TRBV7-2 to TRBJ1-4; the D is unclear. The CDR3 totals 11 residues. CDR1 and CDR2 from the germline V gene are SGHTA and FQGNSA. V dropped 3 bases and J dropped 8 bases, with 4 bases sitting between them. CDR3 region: CASSFGEKLFF. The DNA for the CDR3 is TGTGCCAGCAGCTTTGGAGAAAAACTGTTTTTT.

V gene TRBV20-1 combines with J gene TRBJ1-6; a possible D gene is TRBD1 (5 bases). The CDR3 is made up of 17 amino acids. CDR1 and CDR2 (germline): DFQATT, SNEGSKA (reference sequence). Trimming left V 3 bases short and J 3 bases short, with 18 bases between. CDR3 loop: CSASLDPGLNYNSPLHF. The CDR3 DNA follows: TGCAGTGCTAGCTTAGATCCGGGACTGAACTATAATTCACCCCTCCACTTT.

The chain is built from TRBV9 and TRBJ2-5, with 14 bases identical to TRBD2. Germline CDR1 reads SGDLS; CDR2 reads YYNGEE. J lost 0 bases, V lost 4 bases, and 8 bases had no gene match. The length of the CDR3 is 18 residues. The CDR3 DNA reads TGTGCCAGCAGCTATGATGGGACTAGCGGGAGCTACCAAGAGACCCAGTACTTC. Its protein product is CASSYDGTSGSYQETQYF. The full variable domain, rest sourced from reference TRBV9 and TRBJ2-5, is DSGVTQTPKHLITATGQRVTLRCSPRSGDLSVYWYQQSLDQGLQFLIQYYNGEERAKGNILERFSAQQFPDLHSELNLSSLELGDSALYFCASSYDGTSGSYQETQYFGPGTRLLVL.

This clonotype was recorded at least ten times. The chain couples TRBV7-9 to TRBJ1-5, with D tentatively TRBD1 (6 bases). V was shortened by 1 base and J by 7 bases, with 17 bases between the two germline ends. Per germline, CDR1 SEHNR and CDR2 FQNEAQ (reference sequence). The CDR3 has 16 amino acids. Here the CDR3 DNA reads TGTGCCAGCAGCTTAGGAGGCAGGGGAGTGGGGCAGCCCCAGCATTTT. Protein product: CASSLGGRGVGQPQHF.

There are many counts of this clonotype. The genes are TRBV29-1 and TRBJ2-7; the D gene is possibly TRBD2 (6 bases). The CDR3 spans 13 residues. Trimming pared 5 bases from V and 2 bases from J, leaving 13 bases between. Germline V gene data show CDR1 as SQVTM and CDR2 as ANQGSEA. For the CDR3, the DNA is TGCAGCGTTATCTATCCGGGGGCCTACGAGCAGTACTTC. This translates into CSVIYPGAYEQYF.

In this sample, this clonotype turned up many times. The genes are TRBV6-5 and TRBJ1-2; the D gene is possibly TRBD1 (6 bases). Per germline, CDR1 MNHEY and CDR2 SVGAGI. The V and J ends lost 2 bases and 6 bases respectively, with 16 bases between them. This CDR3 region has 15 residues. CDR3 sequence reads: CASSYATGPIDGYTF. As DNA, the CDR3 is TGTGCCAGCAGTTACGCCACAGGGCCGATCGATGGCTACACCTTC.

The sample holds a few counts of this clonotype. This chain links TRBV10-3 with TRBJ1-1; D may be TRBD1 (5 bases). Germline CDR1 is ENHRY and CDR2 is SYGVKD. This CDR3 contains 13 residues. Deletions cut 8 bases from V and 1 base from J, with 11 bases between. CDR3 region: CAIGGRTNTEAFF. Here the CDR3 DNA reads TGTGCCATCGGGGGACGGACGAACACTGAAGCTTTCTTT.

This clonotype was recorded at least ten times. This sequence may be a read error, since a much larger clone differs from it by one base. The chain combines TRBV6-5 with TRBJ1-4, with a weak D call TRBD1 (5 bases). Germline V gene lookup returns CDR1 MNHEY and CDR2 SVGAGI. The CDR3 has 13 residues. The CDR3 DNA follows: TGTGCCATCAGTGACGACAGTTGGGAAAAACTGTTTTTT. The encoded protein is CAISDDSWEKLFF.

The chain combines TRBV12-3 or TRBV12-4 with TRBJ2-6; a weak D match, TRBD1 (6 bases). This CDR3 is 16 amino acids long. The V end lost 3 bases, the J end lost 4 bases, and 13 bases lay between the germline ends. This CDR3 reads CASSFVRGTGANVLTF. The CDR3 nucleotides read TGTGCCAGCAGTTTTGTCAGGGGAACCGGGGCCAACGTCCTGACTTTC.